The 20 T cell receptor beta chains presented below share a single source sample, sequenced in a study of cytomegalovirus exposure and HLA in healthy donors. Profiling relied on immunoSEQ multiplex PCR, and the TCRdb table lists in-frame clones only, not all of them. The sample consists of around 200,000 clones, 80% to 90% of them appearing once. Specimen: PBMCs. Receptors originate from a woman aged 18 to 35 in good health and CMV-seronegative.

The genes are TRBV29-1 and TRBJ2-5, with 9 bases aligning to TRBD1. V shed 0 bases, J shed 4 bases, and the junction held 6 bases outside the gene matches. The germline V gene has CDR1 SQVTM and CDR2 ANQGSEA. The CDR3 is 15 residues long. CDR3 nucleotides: TGCAGCGTTGAAGATCGGGACAGGGTTGGAGAGACCCAGTACTTC. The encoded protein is CSVEDRDRVGETQYF.

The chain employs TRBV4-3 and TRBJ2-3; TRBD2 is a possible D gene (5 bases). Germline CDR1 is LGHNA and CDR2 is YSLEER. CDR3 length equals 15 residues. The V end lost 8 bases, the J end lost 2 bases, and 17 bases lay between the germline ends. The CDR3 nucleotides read TGCGCCAGCGGACGAGACTATATTTCCACAGATACGCAGTATTTT. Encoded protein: CASGRDYISTDTQYF.

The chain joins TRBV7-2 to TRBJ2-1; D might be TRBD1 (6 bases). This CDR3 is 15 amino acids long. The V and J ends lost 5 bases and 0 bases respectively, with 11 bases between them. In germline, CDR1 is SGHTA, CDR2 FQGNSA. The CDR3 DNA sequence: TGTGCCAGCAGCGATACAGGGAACTCCTACAATGAGCAGTTCTTC. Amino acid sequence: CASSDTGNSYNEQFF.

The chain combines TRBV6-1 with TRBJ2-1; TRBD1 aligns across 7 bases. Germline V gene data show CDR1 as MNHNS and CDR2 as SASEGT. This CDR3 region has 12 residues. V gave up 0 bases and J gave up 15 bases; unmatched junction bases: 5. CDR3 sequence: CASSEARRGPFF. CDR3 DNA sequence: TGTGCCAGCAGTGAAGCGCGAAGGGGGCCGTTCTTC.

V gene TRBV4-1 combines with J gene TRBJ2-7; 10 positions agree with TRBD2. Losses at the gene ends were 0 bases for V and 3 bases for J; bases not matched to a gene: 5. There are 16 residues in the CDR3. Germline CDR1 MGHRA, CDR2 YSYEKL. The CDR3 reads CASSQEGLAGGYEQYF. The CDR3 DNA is TGCGCCAGCAGCCAAGAGGGGTTAGCGGGAGGCTACGAGCAGTACTTC.

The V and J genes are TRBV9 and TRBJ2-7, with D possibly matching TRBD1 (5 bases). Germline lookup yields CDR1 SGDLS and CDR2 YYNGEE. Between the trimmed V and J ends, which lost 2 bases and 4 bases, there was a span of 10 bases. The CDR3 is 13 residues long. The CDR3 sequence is CASSVATEYEQYF. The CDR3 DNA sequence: TGTGCCAGCAGCGTTGCGACAGAATACGAGCAGTACTTC.

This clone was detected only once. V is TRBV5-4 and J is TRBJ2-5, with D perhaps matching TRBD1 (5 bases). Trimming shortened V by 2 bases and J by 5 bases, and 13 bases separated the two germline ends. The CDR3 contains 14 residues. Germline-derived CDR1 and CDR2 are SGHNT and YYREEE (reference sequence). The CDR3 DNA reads TGTGCCAGCAGCTTTTGGCAGGGTGAGGAGACCCAGTACTTC. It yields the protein CASSFWQGEETQYF.

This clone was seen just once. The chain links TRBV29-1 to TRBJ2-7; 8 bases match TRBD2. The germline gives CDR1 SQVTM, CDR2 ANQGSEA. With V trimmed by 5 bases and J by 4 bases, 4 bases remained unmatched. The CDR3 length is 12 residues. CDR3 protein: CSVSGRGYEQYF. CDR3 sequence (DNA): TGCAGCGTTAGCGGGAGAGGATACGAGCAGTACTTC.

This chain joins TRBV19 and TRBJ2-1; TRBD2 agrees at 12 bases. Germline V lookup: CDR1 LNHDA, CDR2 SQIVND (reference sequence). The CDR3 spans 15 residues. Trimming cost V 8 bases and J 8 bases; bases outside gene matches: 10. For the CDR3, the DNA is TGTGCCAGTTCTTCTGGACTAGCGGGAATCGATGAGCAGTTCTTC. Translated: CASSSGLAGIDEQFF.

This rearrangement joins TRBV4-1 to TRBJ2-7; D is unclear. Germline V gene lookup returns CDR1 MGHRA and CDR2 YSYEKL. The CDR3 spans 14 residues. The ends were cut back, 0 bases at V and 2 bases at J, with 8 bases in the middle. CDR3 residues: CASSQDRFAYEQYF. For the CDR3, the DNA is TGCGCCAGCAGCCAAGACAGGTTTGCCTACGAGCAGTACTTC.

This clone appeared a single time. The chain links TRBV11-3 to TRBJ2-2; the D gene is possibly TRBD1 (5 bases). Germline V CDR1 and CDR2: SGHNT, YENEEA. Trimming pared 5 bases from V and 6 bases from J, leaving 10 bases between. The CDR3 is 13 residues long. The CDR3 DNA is TGTGCCAGCAGCCCCAGGGCCCCCGGGGAGCTGTTTTTT. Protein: CASSPRAPGELFF.

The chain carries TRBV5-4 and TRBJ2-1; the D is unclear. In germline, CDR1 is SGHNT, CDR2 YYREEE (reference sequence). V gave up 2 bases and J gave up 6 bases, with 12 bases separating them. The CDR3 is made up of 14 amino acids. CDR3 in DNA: TGTGCCAGCAGCTTAAGCCTGAGAGTCAATGAGCAGTTCTTC. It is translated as CASSLSLRVNEQFF.

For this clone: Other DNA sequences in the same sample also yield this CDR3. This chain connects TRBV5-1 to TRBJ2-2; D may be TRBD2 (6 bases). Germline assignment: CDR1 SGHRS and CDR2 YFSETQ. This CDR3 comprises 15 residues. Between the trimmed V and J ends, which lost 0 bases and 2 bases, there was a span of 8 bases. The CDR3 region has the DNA TGCGCCAGCAGCTTGGTGCGGGGTAACACCGGGGAGCTGTTTTTT. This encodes CASSLVRGNTGELFF.

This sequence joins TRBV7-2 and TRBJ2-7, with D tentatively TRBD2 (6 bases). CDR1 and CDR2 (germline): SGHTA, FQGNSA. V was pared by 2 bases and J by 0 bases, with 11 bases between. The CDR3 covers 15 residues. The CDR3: CASSLSAGSSYEQYF. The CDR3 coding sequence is TGTGCCAGCAGCTTATCTGCGGGGAGCTCCTACGAGCAGTACTTC.

In nucleotides, the CDR3 is TGTGCCAGCAGCGTAGGGGACAGCGTCTACGAGCAGTACTTC. Protein product: CASSVGDSVYEQYF. V is TRBV9 and J is TRBJ2-7, with 7 bases lining up with TRBD1. J lost 3 bases, V lost 0 bases, and 3 bases had no gene match. The CDR3 loop spans 14 amino acids. Germline CDR1 and CDR2: SGDLS and YYNGEE.

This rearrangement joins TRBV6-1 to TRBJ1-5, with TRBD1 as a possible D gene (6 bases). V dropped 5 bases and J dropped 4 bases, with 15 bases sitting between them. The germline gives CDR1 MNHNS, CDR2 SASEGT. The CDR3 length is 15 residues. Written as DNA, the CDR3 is TGTGCCAGCAGTCCGTACAGGGCCGGGAATCAGCCCCAGCATTTT. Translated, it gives CASSPYRAGNQPQHF.

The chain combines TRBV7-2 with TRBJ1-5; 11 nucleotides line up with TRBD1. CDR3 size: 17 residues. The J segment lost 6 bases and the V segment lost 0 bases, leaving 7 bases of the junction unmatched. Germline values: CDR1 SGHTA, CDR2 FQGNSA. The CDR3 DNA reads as TGTGCCAGCAGCTTAGCTGGACAGGGGGCATTCAGTCAGCCCCAGCATTTT. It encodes CASSLAGQGAFSQPQHF.

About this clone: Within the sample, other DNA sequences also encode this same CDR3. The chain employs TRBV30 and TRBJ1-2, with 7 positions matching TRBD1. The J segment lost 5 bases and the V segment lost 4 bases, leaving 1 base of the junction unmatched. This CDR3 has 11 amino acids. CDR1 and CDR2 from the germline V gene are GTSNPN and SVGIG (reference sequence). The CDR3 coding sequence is TGTGCCTGGACAGGGGGTTATGGCTACACCTTC. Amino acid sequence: CAWTGGYGYTF.

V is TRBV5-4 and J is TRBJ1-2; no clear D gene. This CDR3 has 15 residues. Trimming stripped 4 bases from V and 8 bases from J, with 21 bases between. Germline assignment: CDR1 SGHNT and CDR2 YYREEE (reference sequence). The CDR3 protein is CASSPGSRVVGGYTF. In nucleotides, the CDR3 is TGTGCCAGCAGCCCGGGATCCCGGGTCGTGGGAGGCTACACCTTC.

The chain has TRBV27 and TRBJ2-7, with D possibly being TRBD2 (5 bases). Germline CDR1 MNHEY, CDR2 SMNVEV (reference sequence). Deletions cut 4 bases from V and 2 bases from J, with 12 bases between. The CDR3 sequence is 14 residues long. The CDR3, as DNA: TGTGCCAGCAGTTCCACTGACGGGGCCTACGAGCAGTACTTC. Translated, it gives CASSSTDGAYEQYF.